One and the same sample provided the 13 T cell receptor beta chains below, sequenced in a study of human T cells and chemical hapten exposure. One entry per CDR3 protein, called by TCRdb with MiXCR from the RACE reads. The sample has roughly 380,000 distinct CDR3 sequences, 5% to 6.5% seen once. Stated time point: pre-sensitization, week 0. Treatment given: therapeutic diphenylcyclopropenone sensitization with weekly scalp DPC. Specimen: whole blood, collected in connection with sensitization to the hapten diphenylcyclopropenone (DPC). All receptors derive from a woman in her forties or fifties with alopecia areata. Some clones in this sample may be carry-over from other donors' samples.

This clonotype was observed a handful of times. The V and J genes are TRBV6-6 and TRBJ1-6; 9 positions match TRBD1. The CDR3 has 17 residues. V gave up 6 bases and J gave up 7 bases; unmatched junction bases: 13. The germline CDR1 and CDR2 sequences are MNHNY and SVGAGI (reference sequence). The CDR3, as DNA: TGTGCCAGCAGCCCCCCAGCGGGACAGGGCCGGAATTCACCCCTCCACTTT. Translated: CASSPPAGQGRNSPLHF.

This clonotype was seen a few times. The rearrangement uses TRBV4-1 and TRBJ1-2; the D gene is possibly TRBD1 (5 bases). The CDR3 is 15 residues long. V shed 0 bases and J shed 4 bases, with 12 bases lying between them. CDR1 and CDR2 from the germline V gene are MGHRA and YSYEKL. As DNA, the CDR3 is TGCGCCAGCAGCCAAGACCGACAGTCGACCTATGGCTACACCTTC. It encodes CASSQDRQSTYGYTF.

The V and J genes are TRBV20-1 and TRBJ2-3; D assignment may be TRBD1 or TRBD2 (5 bases each). Germline V CDR1 and CDR2: DFQATT, SNEGSKA (reference sequence). V dropped 2 bases and J dropped 2 bases, with 14 bases sitting between them. The length of the CDR3 is 15 residues. This CDR3 reads CSARSPGLNTDTQYF. CDR3 DNA sequence: TGCAGTGCTAGATCCCCGGGGCTAAACACAGATACGCAGTATTTT.

This clonotype occurred many times. The chain has TRBV9 and TRBJ1-3, with no clear D. The V end was cut by 0 bases, the J end by 3 bases, with 13 bases between. Looked up from germline, CDR1 is SGDLS and CDR2 is YYNGEE. The CDR3 covers 16 residues. The CDR3 reads CASSVATRLSGNTIYF. In nucleotides, the CDR3 is TGTGCCAGCAGCGTAGCTACGCGTCTGAGTGGAAACACCATATATTTT.

This clonotype was found a few times. The chain carries TRBV12-3 or TRBV12-4 and TRBJ2-1; D unresolved. The V end was cut by 1 base, the J end by 10 bases, with 11 bases between. The CDR3 is 13 amino acids. The CDR3 DNA reads as TGTGCCAGCAGTTTAGTCGAAACTGGCGAGCAGTTCTTC. This translates into CASSLVETGEQFF.

As concerns this clonotype: Given a much more abundant clone one base away, this may be a read error. V is TRBV12-3 or TRBV12-4 and J is TRBJ1-2; D not certain. V was shortened by 5 bases and J by 4 bases, with 17 bases between the two germline ends. The CDR3 length is 15 residues. CDR3: CASSNRIQLSYGYTF. As DNA, the CDR3 is TGTGCCAGCAGTAACCGAATACAGCTTAGCTATGGCTACACCTTC.

This clonotype was detected ten times or more. The genes are TRBV29-1 and TRBJ2-5; TRBD2 matches 7 bases. Germline V lookup: CDR1 SQVTM, CDR2 ANQGSEA. The trim removed 1 base at V and 1 base at J, leaving 6 bases unmatched. The CDR3 covers 15 residues. The CDR3 sequence is CSVEGLAVAQETQYF. DNA of the CDR3: TGCAGCGTTGAAGGGCTAGCGGTAGCCCAAGAGACCCAGTACTTC.

This clonotype has ten or more counts. This chain links TRBV27 with TRBJ2-7; TRBD2 aligns across 8 bases. The V and J ends lost 0 bases and 0 bases, in that order; junction bases with no gene match: 4. Germline V gene data show CDR1 as MNHEY and CDR2 as SMNVEV (reference sequence). The CDR3 contains 16 residues. In DNA form, the CDR3 reads TGTGCCAGCAGTTTATCCGGCGGGGGGTTCTCCTACGAGCAGTACTTC. Residues: CASSLSGGGFSYEQYF.

Many counts were recorded for this clonotype. The V gene is TRBV6-6, the J gene TRBJ2-3; no clear D. V was cut by 8 bases and J by 0 bases, with 12 bases left in between. Germline V gene data show CDR1 as MNHNY and CDR2 as SVGAGI (reference sequence). CDR3 size: 14 residues. The CDR3 nucleotides are TGTGCCAGCGCCCGCGATCCTAGCACAGATACGCAGTATTTT. Translating gives CASARDPSTDTQYF.

The gene calls are TRBV7-2 and TRBJ2-7, with D maybe TRBD1 (6 bases). The CDR3 spans 14 residues. Germline values: CDR1 SGHTA, CDR2 FQGNSA. Between the trimmed V and J ends, which lost 5 bases and 6 bases, there was a span of 17 bases. The CDR3 nucleotides are TGTGCCAGCAGCCGAGGGACAATAAGAGCCGAGCAGTACTTC. Translated: CASSRGTIRAEQYF.

This clonotype was counted ten times or more. The V gene is TRBV20-1, the J gene TRBJ2-3, with D perhaps being TRBD1 or TRBD2 (5 bases each). The CDR3 has 15 residues. The germline V gene has CDR1 DFQATT and CDR2 SNEGSKA (reference sequence). V was shortened by 4 bases and J by 3 bases, with 17 bases between the two germline ends. CDR3 in DNA: TGCAGTGCTACGGGACCCCCAAGCACGACAGATACGCAGTATTTT. It codes for CSATGPPSTTDTQYF.

This clonotype has a count of ten or more. The chain links TRBV28 to TRBJ1-5, with 7 bases matching TRBD1. Germline CDR1 and CDR2: MDHEN and SYDVKM. The CDR3 contains 15 residues. Unmatched junction bases numbered 6, after V lost 2 bases and J lost 5 bases. The CDR3 DNA sequence: TGTGCCAGCAGTTTAATCAACAGGGGCCATCAGCCCCAGCATTTT. Translated, it gives CASSLINRGHQPQHF.

This clonotype was picked up many times. The rearrangement links TRBV5-1 to TRBJ2-7, with 11 bases lining up with TRBD1. The CDR3 contains 17 residues. CDR1 is SGHRS and CDR2 is YFSETQ in the germline V gene. The V gene end was trimmed by 3 bases and the J gene end by 2 bases; junction bases not matched to a gene: 10. The CDR3 nucleotides read TGCGCCAGCAGCTACCCGGGACAGGGGGATCCCCCCTACGAGCAGTACTTC. Protein sequence: CASSYPGQGDPPYEQYF.